The 30 T cell receptor beta chains presented below share a single source sample, sequenced in a study of blood T cell repertoires in COVID-19. The protocol was immunoSEQ multiplex PCR, while the TCRdb copy is restricted to in-frame clones and leaves out a portion. The table has 250,000 to 300,000 clones, around 86% seen once. Sequencing was performed on peripheral blood. These receptors were collected from a man in his forties or fifties with acute or convalescent COVID-19.

The chain carries TRBV6-5 and TRBJ1-2; 8 bases align to TRBD1. J gave up 9 bases and V 6 bases, and 9 bases lay outside the gene matches. The CDR3 totals 13 residues. Germline CDR1 MNHEY, CDR2 SVGAGI. CDR3 nucleotide sequence: TGTGCCAGCAGCTCGACAGGGGAGAGGAGCTACACCTTC. This encodes CASSSTGERSYTF.

This chain connects TRBV30 to TRBJ1-6; 7 bases line up with TRBD1. The CDR3 covers 14 residues. J lost 9 bases, V lost 7 bases, and 12 bases had no gene match. Germline-derived CDR1 and CDR2 are GTSNPN and SVGIG (reference sequence). CDR3 sequence reads: CAYRGGLVRSPLHF. In nucleotides, the CDR3 is TGTGCCTACAGGGGAGGTTTAGTCCGTTCACCCCTCCACTTT. The whole variable domain, remainder taken from reference TRBV30 and TRBJ1-6, is SQTIHQWPATLVQPVGSPLSLECTVEGTSNPNLYWYRQAAGRGLQLLFYSVGIGQISSEVPQNLSASRPQDRQFILSSKKLLLSDSGFYLCAYRGGLVRSPLHFGNGTRLTVT.

This clone was observed a few times. The J gene is TRBJ2-7, the V gene TRBV5-1, with 9 bases aligning to TRBD1. With 1 base clipped from V and 5 bases from J, the junction kept 4 bases outside the gene matches. CDR1 and CDR2 from the germline V gene are SGHRS and YFSETQ. CDR3 length equals 14 residues. As DNA, the CDR3 is TGCGCCAGCAGCTTGCGGACAGGGGAAGACGAGCAGTACTTC. This codes for CASSLRTGEDEQYF.

The chain couples TRBV7-9 to TRBJ1-2; TRBD1 aligns across 11 bases. Looked up from germline, CDR1 is SEHNR and CDR2 is FQNEAQ (reference sequence). With 1 base clipped from V and 8 bases from J, the junction kept 3 bases outside the gene matches. The CDR3 is 14 amino acids. The DNA for the CDR3 is TGTGCCAGCAGCTTAGTGAGGACAGGGGGCGGCTACACCTTC. Protein: CASSLVRTGGGYTF. The full variable domain, in which reference TRBV7-9 and TRBJ1-2 provide the parts outside the CDR3, is DTGVSQNPRHKITKRGQNVTFRCDPISEHNRLYWYRQTLGQGPEFLTYFQNEAQLEKSRLLSDRFSAERPKGSFSTLEIQRTEQGDSAMYLCASSLVRTGGGYTFGSGTRLTVV.

The rearrangement uses TRBV5-6 and TRBJ1-2; TRBD1 might be the D (6 bases). Germline CDR1 reads SGHDT; CDR2 reads YYEEEE. This CDR3 spans 16 amino acids. Trimming removed 2 bases from V and 2 bases from J, with 16 bases in between. The CDR3 sequence is CASSLLGQITNYGYTF. In DNA, the CDR3 is TGTGCCAGCAGCTTATTAGGACAGATCACGAACTATGGCTACACCTTC.

The V gene is TRBV5-1, the J gene TRBJ1-1, with D possibly TRBD1 on 6 matching bases. The CDR3 has 17 amino acids. V lost 4 bases, J lost 0 bases, and 19 bases lay in between. Germline-derived CDR1 and CDR2 are SGHRS and YFSETQ. This CDR3 is CASSPQGRYTMNTEAFF. The CDR3 DNA sequence: TGCGCCAGCAGCCCACAGGGAAGATATACCATGAACACTGAAGCTTTCTTT. Full variable domain (remainder filled in from reference TRBV5-1 and TRBJ1-1): KAGVTQTPRYLIKTRGQQVTLSCSPISGHRSVSWYQQTPGQGLQFLFEYFSETQRNKGNFPGRFSGRQFSNSRSEMNVSTLELGDSALYLCASSPQGRYTMNTEAFFGQGTRLTVV.

The chain recombines TRBV6-4 with TRBJ1-1; 9 nucleotides agree with TRBD1. J was trimmed by 0 bases and V by 6 bases; bases with no gene match: 8. The CDR3 is 16 amino acids. CDR1 is MRHNA and CDR2 is SNTAGT in the germline V gene. The CDR3 coding sequence is TGTGCCAGCAGGCCACAGGGGGCAGGGGTGAACACTGAAGCTTTCTTT. It codes for CASRPQGAGVNTEAFF.

The J gene is TRBJ2-5, the V gene TRBV5-1; 7 nucleotides agree with TRBD2. V shed 4 bases and J 9 bases; nucleotides not matched to a gene: 9. Germline loops: CDR1 SGHRS, CDR2 YFSETQ. The CDR3 has 13 amino acids. CDR3 sequence: CASSPGSREAQYF. CDR3 in DNA: TGCGCCAGCAGCCCGGGGAGCCGGGAGGCCCAGTACTTC.

The V call is TRBV7-3, the J call TRBJ2-2; D is unresolved. The CDR3 runs 13 residues. V gave up 2 bases and J gave up 8 bases, with 9 bases separating them. Germline lookup yields CDR1 SGHTA and CDR2 FQGTGA. This chain's CDR3 is CASSLVSRGELFF. CDR3 nucleotides: TGTGCCAGCAGCTTAGTCTCTAGAGGGGAGCTGTTTTTT. The whole variable domain, remainder taken from reference TRBV7-3 and TRBJ2-2, is GAGVSQTPSNKVTEKGKYVELRCDPISGHTALYWYRQSLGQGPEFLIYFQGTGAADDSGLPNDRFFAVRPEGSVSTLKIQRTERGDSAVYLCASSLVSRGELFFGEGSRLTVL.

About this clone: Other DNA sequences in this sample translate to the same CDR3. The rearrangement joins TRBV5-1 to TRBJ1-2; D uncertain. The germline V gene encodes CDR1 SGHRS and CDR2 YFSETQ. The CDR3 loop spans 13 amino acids. V dropped 0 bases and J dropped 3 bases, with 6 bases sitting between them. The CDR3 loop reads CASSLAGDYGYTF. CDR3 bases: TGCGCCAGCAGCTTGGCCGGGGACTATGGCTACACCTTC.

The chain couples TRBV5-8 to TRBJ2-7, with TRBD2 matching over 11 bases. The CDR3 consists of 18 residues. The trim removed 2 bases at V and 0 bases at J, leaving 10 bases unmatched. Per the germline V gene, CDR1 is SGHTS and CDR2 is YDEGEE. The chain's CDR3 is CASSFSPGLAVSSYEQYF. The CDR3 DNA sequence: TGTGCCAGCAGCTTCTCTCCGGGACTAGCGGTGAGCTCCTACGAGCAGTACTTC.

This clone was detected only once. The rearrangement joins TRBV18 to TRBJ1-3; possibly TRBD1 for D (5 bases). Trimming stripped 3 bases from V and 0 bases from J, with 9 bases between. Germline CDR1 reads KGHSH; CDR2 reads LQKENI. The CDR3 spans 15 residues. CDR3 DNA sequence: TGTGCCAGCTCACCCCGACAGCGCTCTGGAAACACCATATATTTT. Translating it yields CASSPRQRSGNTIYF.

This clone has more than one count but fewer than ten. CDR3 loop: CAGGQGAYGYTF. DNA of the CDR3: TGTGCCGGAGGACAGGGGGCGTACGGCTACACCTTC. The J gene is TRBJ1-2, the V gene TRBV2; 11 nucleotides agree with TRBD1. Germline loops: CDR1 SNHLY, CDR2 FYNNEI. The CDR3 is 12 amino acids. With V trimmed by 11 bases and J by 8 bases, 7 bases remained unmatched.

V usage is TRBV6-6 and J usage is TRBJ1-2; no definite D call. The germline V gene encodes CDR1 MNHNY and CDR2 SVGAGI (reference sequence). Trimming left V 2 bases short and J 4 bases short, with 11 bases between. This CDR3 comprises 14 residues. The CDR3 sequence: CASSYPDGGYGYTF. The CDR3 DNA follows: TGTGCCAGCAGTTACCCCGACGGCGGCTATGGCTACACCTTC.

V and J are TRBV7-2 and TRBJ1-2, with D unclear. Trimming cost V 4 bases and J 1 base, with 7 bases left between them. The CDR3 is 13 amino acids. Germline V gene data show CDR1 as SGHTA and CDR2 as FQGNSA. The CDR3 loop is CASSSTGNYGYTF. The CDR3 region has the DNA TGTGCCAGCAGCTCGACGGGTAACTATGGCTACACCTTC.

This rearrangement joins TRBV5-4 to TRBJ2-1; 8 positions agree with TRBD2. The V gene end was trimmed by 4 bases and the J gene end by 6 bases; junction bases not matched to a gene: 9. CDR3 size: 15 residues. In germline, CDR1 is SGHNT, CDR2 YYREEE (reference sequence). CDR3 nucleotide sequence: TGTGCCAGCAGCCCAACCGGGACTAGTAGCAATGAGCAGTTCTTC. This sequence encodes CASSPTGTSSNEQFF.

The genes are TRBV7-2 and TRBJ2-1; 16 nucleotides agree with TRBD2. The CDR3 consists of 14 residues. J lost 13 bases, V lost 5 bases, and 5 bases had no gene match. Germline CDR1 SGHTA, CDR2 FQGNSA. CDR3 residues: CASSPGTSGGEQFF. DNA of the CDR3: TGTGCCAGCAGCCCCGGGACTAGCGGGGGGGAACAGTTCTTC.

V is TRBV27 and J is TRBJ1-5; TRBD1 might be the D (6 bases). This CDR3 spans 17 amino acids. The V end lost 4 bases, the J end lost 0 bases, and 16 bases lay between the germline ends. The germline V gene encodes CDR1 MNHEY and CDR2 SMNVEV (reference sequence). CDR3 nucleotide sequence: TGTGCCAGCAGTTCCTCCGGGACAAAAAGTAGCAATCAGCCCCAGCATTTT. Its protein product is CASSSSGTKSSNQPQHF.

The V and J genes are TRBV5-6 and TRBJ1-1, with 8 positions matching TRBD1. This CDR3 has 14 residues. Germline assignment: CDR1 SGHDT and CDR2 YYEEEE. V lost 3 bases and J lost 1; bases outside the gene matches: 2. CDR3 sequence: CASSSDRGNTEAFF. DNA of the CDR3: TGTGCCAGCAGCTCCGACAGGGGGAACACTGAAGCTTTCTTT.

This rearrangement joins TRBV6-5 to TRBJ1-5; D is unclear. Between the trimmed V and J ends, which lost 8 bases and 7 bases, there was a span of 9 bases. Looked up from germline, CDR1 is MNHEY and CDR2 is SVGAGI. The CDR3 covers 11 residues. CDR3 loop: CASGLGQPQHF. The CDR3 coding sequence is TGTGCCAGCGGTTTGGGCCAGCCCCAGCATTTT.

CDR3 coding DNA: TGTGCCAGCAGCTTGAGTCGGGATTTGGGAGAGCAGTACTTC. Its protein product is CASSLSRDLGEQYF. This chain joins TRBV5-5 and TRBJ2-7, with D possibly being TRBD2 (5 bases). Germline lookup yields CDR1 SGHKS and CDR2 YYEKEE (reference sequence). The CDR3 extends over 14 amino acids. V was shortened by 1 base and J by 7 bases, with 15 bases between the two germline ends. The full variable domain, its missing parts supplied by reference TRBV5-5 and TRBJ2-7, is DAGVTQSPTHLIKTRGQQVTLRCSPISGHKSVSWYQQVLGQGPQFIFQYYEKEERGRGNFPDRFSARQFPNYSSELNVNALLLGDSALYLCASSLSRDLGEQYFGPGTRLTVT.

The chain uses TRBV7-8 and TRBJ2-7; tentatively, D is TRBD2 (5 bases). V lost 1 base and J 9 bases, leaving 19 bases between the germline ends. The CDR3 loop spans 15 amino acids. Germline V CDR1 and CDR2: SGHVS, FQNEAQ. CDR3 protein: CASSLEEAQLGGQYF. The CDR3 DNA reads TGTGCCAGCAGCTTAGAAGAGGCACAACTAGGTGGGCAGTACTTC.

J is TRBJ1-6 and V is TRBV9; D is perhaps TRBD1 (5 bases). Per the germline V gene, CDR1 is SGDLS and CDR2 is YYNGEE. Trimming took 0 bases from V and 2 from J, leaving 12 bases between them. The CDR3 consists of 17 residues. CDR3 DNA: TGTGCCAGCAGCGTAGATGCAGGGCTTACCTATAATTCACCCCTCCACTTT. This codes for CASSVDAGLTYNSPLHF.

The chain employs TRBV6-5 and TRBJ1-2, with 7 bases aligning to TRBD1. V dropped 7 bases and J dropped 1; count of bases not matched to a gene: 9. The germline CDR1 and CDR2 sequences are MNHEY and SVGAGI. CDR3 size: 15 residues. CDR3 bases: TGTGCCAGCACCCACTCCGGGACAGTTAACTATGGCTACACCTTC. Its translation: CASTHSGTVNYGYTF.

The genes are TRBV5-8 and TRBJ2-3; 13 nucleotides agree with TRBD2. The V gene's germline CDR1 is SGHTS and CDR2 YDEGEE. This CDR3 is built from 17 residues. V trimming: 6 bases; J trimming: 0 bases; junction bases outside the gene matches: 7. CDR3 nucleotides: TGTGCCAGCACCAGGACTAGCGGGGGCTACAGCACAGATACGCAGTATTTT. It encodes CASTRTSGGYSTDTQYF.

This chain connects TRBV2 to TRBJ1-2, with 7 bases matching TRBD1. CDR1 SNHLY and CDR2 FYNNEI come from the germline V gene. CDR3 length equals 14 residues. With 7 bases clipped from V and 8 bases from J, the junction kept 13 bases outside the gene matches. Here the CDR3 reads CASIRDRAFGGYTF. DNA for the CDR3: TGTGCCAGCATCCGGGACAGAGCATTCGGGGGCTACACCTTC.

The V call is TRBV7-3, the J call TRBJ2-7; 8 bases line up with TRBD2. V shed 2 bases, J shed 2 bases, and the junction held 5 bases outside the gene matches. The CDR3 contains 15 residues. The germline gives CDR1 SGHTA, CDR2 FQGTGA. CDR3 amino acids: CASSLGLAGPYEQYF. The DNA for the CDR3 is TGTGCCAGCAGCTTAGGTCTAGCGGGCCCCTACGAGCAGTACTTC.

The V call is TRBV10-1, the J call TRBJ2-7; 11 bases fit TRBD2. This CDR3 has 13 amino acids. The germline CDR1 and CDR2 sequences are WNHNN and SYGVQD (reference sequence). V was clipped by 4 bases and J by 6 bases; unmatched bases: 2. CDR3 amino acids: CASSAGLAGEQYF. The CDR3 DNA sequence: TGCGCCAGCAGTGCAGGACTAGCGGGCGAGCAGTACTTC.

The chain recombines TRBV19 with TRBJ2-7; tentatively, D is TRBD2 (7 bases). Per the germline V gene, CDR1 is LNHDA and CDR2 is SQIVND (reference sequence). V dropped 9 bases and J dropped 3 bases, with 15 bases sitting between them. The CDR3 extends over 13 amino acids. The CDR3 protein is CASRGAVNYEQYF. The DNA of the CDR3 is TGTGCCAGCCGGGGGGCAGTTAACTACGAGCAGTACTTC. Full variable domain (outside the CDR3, taken from reference TRBV19 and TRBJ2-7): DGGITQSPKYLFRKEGQNVTLSCEQNLNHDAMYWYRQDPGQGLRLIYYSQIVNDFQKGDIAEGYSVSREKKESFPLTVTSAQKNPTAFYLCASRGAVNYEQYFGPGTRLTVT.

CDR3 nucleotides: TGTGCCAGCAGCTCTCCTAGCGGGGTACCCTCCTACGAGCAGTACTTC. This translates into CASSSPSGVPSYEQYF. The V and J genes are TRBV7-4 and TRBJ2-7, with TRBD2 matching 9 bases. This CDR3 has 16 residues. V shed 4 bases, J shed 0 bases, and the junction held 7 bases outside the gene matches. CDR1 SGHVT and CDR2 SQSDAQ come from the germline V gene.